This T cell receptor beta chain was obtained from a study of siplizumab effects on memory and regulatory T cells. In its sample, this clone was seen once. Its antigen is undetermined. The data were produced by immunoSEQ multiplex PCR, yet TCRdb's version contains in-frame clones alone and is incomplete. The sample has some 110,000 clones; nearly 95% are singletons. The CDR3 consists of 14 residues. The trim removed 5 bases at V and 8 bases at J, leaving 3 bases unmatched. Germline V gene sequence: CDR1 ENHRY, CDR2 SYGVKD. Study conclusions and caveats: The authors mapped only a minor fraction of alloreactive clones to unstimulated subsets. It seemed that naive T cells were more diverse than memory cells and were major contributors to the alloresponse. The authors could not assign a naive or memory phenotype to roughly 80-97% of proliferating CD4+ or CD8+ clones. The study did not confirm that proliferating Tregs from siplizumab cultures were suppressive.

This TCR derives from a human donor in good health. V usage is TRBV10-3 and J usage is TRBJ2-1, with 13 bases matching TRBD2. Sequenced material: Tregs sorted from blood. CDR3 in DNA: TGTGCCATCAGTAGGACTAGCGGGGGCGATGAGCAGTTCTTC. Protein sequence: CAISRTSGGDEQFF.